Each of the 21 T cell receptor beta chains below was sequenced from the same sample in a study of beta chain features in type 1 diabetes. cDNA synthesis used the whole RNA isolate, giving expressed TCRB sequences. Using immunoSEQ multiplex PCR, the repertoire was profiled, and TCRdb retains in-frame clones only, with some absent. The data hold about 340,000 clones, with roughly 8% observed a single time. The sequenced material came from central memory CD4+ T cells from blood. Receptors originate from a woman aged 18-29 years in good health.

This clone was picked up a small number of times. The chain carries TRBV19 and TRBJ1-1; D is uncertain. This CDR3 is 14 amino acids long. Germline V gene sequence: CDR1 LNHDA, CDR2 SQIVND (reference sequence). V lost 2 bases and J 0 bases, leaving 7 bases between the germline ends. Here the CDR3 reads CASSIRNMNTEAFF. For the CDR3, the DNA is TGTGCCAGTAGTATACGGAACATGAACACTGAAGCTTTCTTT.

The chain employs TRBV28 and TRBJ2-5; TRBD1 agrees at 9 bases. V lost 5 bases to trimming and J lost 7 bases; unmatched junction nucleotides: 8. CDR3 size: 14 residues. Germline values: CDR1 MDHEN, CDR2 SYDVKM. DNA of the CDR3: TGTGCCAGCAGTGGTCCGGGACAGGGTCCGACCCAGTACTTC. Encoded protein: CASSGPGQGPTQYF.

CDR3 nucleotides: TGTGCCAGCAGCTCCCAACCGGGACAGGGCGTTATGGAGTACTTC. This sequence encodes CASSSQPGQGVMEYF. This sequence joins TRBV11-2 and TRBJ2-7, with 9 bases aligning to TRBD1. V dropped 4 bases and J dropped 11; count of bases not matched to a gene: 15. The CDR3 is made up of 15 amino acids. Germline V gene lookup returns CDR1 SGHAT and CDR2 FQNNGV.

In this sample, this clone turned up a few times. The CDR3, as DNA: TGTGCCAGCAGCGCCGGGACTAGCGGGAATTGGCCCGGGGAGCTGTTTTTT. It codes for CASSAGTSGNWPGELFF. This sequence joins TRBV9 and TRBJ2-2, with 13 nucleotides matching TRBD2. The CDR3 is 17 residues long. The germline CDR1 and CDR2 sequences are SGDLS and YYNGEE. Trimming cost V 3 bases and J 6 bases; bases outside gene matches: 8.

Written as DNA, the CDR3 is TGTGCCAGCAGTTACTCTTCACCCGAAAAACTGTTTTTT. This codes for CASSYSSPEKLFF. V gene TRBV6-6 combines with J gene TRBJ1-4; D is ambiguous. Germline loops: CDR1 MNHNY, CDR2 SVGAGI (reference sequence). The CDR3 covers 13 residues. Trimming took off 0 bases at V and 8 bases at J, with 7 bases between the two ends.

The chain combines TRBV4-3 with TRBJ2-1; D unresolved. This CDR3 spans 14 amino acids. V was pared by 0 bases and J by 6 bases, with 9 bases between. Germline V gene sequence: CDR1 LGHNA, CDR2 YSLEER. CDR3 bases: TGCGCCAGCAGCCAAGATTGGGCGGCCAATGAGCAGTTCTTC. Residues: CASSQDWAANEQFF.

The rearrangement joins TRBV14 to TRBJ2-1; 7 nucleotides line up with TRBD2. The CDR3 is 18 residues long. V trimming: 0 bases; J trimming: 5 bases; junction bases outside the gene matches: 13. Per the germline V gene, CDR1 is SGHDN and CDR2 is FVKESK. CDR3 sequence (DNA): TGTGCCAGCAGCCAAGAAAGGGGACTATGGGCGTCCAACAATGAGCAGTTCTTC. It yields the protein CASSQERGLWASNNEQFF.

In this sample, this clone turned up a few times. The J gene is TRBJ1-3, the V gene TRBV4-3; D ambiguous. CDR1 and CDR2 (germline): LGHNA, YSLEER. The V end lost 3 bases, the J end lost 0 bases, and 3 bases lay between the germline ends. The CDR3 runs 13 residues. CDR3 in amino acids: CASSHVSGNTIYF. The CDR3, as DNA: TGCGCCAGCAGCCACGTCTCTGGAAACACCATATATTTT.

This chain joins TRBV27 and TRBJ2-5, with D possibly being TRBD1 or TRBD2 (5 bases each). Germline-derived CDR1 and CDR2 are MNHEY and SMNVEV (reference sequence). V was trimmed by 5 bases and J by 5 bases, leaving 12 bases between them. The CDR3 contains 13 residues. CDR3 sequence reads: CASSPGRAETQYF. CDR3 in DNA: TGTGCCAGCAGTCCGGGACGAGCGGAGACCCAGTACTTC.

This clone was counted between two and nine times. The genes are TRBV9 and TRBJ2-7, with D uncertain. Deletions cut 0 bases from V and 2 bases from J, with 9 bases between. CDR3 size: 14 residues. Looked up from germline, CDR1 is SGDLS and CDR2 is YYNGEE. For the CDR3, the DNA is TGTGCCAGCAGCGTAGGCCCAGGCGCCTACGAGCAGTACTTC. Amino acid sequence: CASSVGPGAYEQYF.

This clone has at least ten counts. DNA of the CDR3: TGTGCCAGCAGTTACAGGATTGGAGGAGGGGGCCGCTACGAGCAGTACTTC. This sequence encodes CASSYRIGGGGRYEQYF. The V gene is TRBV28, the J gene TRBJ2-7; D might be TRBD1 (7 bases). CDR3 length: 17 residues. With 4 bases removed from V and 3 bases from J, the gap between germline ends came to 22 bases. Germline CDR1 is MDHEN and CDR2 is SYDVKM.

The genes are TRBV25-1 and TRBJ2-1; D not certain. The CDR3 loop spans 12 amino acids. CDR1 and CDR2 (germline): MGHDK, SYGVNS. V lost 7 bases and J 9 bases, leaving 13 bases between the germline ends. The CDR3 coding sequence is TGTGCCAGCATGGCGCTTTATTCTGAGCAGTTCTTC. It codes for CASMALYSEQFF.

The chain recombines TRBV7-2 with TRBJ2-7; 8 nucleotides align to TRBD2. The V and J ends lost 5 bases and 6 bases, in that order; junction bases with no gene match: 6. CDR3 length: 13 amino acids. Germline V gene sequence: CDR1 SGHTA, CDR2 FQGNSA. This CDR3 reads CASSRGGHGEQYF. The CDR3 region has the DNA TGTGCCAGCAGCCGGGGGGGGCATGGCGAGCAGTACTTC.

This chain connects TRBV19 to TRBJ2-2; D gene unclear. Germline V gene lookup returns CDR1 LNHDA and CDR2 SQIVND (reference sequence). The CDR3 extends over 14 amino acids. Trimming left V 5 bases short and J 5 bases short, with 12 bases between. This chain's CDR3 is CASSYEWRTGELFF. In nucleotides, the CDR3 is TGTGCCAGTAGTTACGAGTGGCGGACCGGGGAGCTGTTTTTT.

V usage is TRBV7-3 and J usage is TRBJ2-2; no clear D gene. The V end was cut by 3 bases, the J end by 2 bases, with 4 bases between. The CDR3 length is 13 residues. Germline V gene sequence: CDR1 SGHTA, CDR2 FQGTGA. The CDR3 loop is CASSFFNTGELFF. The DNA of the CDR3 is TGTGCCAGCAGCTTTTTTAACACCGGGGAGCTGTTTTTT.

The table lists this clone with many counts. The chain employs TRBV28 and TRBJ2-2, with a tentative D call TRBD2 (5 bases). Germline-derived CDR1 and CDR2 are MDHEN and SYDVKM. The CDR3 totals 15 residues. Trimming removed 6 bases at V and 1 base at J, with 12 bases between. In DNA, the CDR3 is TGTGCCAGCAGCCTCTCTGGAGGGAACACCGGGGAGCTGTTTTTT. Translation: CASSLSGGNTGELFF.

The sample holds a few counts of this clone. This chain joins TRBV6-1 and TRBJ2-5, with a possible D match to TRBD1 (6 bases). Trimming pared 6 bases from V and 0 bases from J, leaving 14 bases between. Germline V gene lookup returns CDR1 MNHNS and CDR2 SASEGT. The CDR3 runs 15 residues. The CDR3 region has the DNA TGTGCCAGCAGGAGGACAGCGACGTACCAAGAGACCCAGTACTTC. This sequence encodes CASRRTATYQETQYF.

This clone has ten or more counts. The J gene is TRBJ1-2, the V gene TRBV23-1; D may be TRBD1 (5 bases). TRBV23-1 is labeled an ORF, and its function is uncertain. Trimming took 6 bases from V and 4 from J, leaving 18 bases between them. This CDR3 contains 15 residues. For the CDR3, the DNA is TGCGCCAGCAGCCGGGGGGATCCCACCGGCTATGGCTACACCTTC. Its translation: CASSRGDPTGYGYTF.

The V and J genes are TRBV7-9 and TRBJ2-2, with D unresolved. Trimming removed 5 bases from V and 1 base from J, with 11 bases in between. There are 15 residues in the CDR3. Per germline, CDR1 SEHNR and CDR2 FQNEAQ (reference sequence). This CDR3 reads CASSKGALNTGELFF. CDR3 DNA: TGTGCCAGCAGCAAAGGAGCCCTGAACACCGGGGAGCTGTTTTTT.

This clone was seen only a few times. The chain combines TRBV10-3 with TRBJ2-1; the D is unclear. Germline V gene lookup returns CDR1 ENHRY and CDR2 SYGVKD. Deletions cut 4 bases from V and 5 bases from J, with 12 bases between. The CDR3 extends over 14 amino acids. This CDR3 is CAISAQAADNEQFF. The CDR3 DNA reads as TGTGCCATCAGTGCGCAAGCCGCGGACAATGAGCAGTTCTTC.

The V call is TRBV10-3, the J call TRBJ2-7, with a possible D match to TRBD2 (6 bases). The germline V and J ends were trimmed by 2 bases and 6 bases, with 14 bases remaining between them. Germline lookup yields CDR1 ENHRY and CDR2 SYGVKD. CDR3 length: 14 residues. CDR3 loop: CAISEVRESGEQYF. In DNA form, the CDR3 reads TGTGCCATCAGTGAGGTTCGGGAGTCGGGCGAGCAGTACTTC.